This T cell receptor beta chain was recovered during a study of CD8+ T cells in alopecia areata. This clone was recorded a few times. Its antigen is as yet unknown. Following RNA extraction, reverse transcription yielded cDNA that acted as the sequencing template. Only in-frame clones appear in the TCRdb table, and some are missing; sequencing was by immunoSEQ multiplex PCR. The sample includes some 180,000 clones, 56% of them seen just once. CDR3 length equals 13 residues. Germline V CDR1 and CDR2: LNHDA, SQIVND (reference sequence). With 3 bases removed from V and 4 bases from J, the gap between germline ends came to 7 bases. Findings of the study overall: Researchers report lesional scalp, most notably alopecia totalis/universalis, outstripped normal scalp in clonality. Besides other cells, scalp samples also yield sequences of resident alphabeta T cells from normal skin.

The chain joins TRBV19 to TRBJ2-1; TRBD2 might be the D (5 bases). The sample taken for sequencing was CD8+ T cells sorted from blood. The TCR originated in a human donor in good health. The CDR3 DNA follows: TGTGCCAGTAGTATCGGAGGATACAATGAGCAGTTCTTC. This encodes CASSIGGYNEQFF. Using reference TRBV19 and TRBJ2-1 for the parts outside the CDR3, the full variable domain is DGGITQSPKYLFRKEGQNVTLSCEQNLNHDAMYWYRQDPGQGLRLIYYSQIVNDFQKGDIAEGYSVSREKKESFPLTVTSAQKNPTAFYLCASSIGGYNEQFFGPGTRLTVL.